Below, 7 T cell receptor beta chains from the same sample are listed, as sequenced in a study of blood T cell repertoires in COVID-19. TCRdb's copy holds only in-frame clones and misses some; the assay was immunoSEQ multiplex PCR. The sample includes about 200,000 clones, more than 80% seen only once; the top ten take around 8%. Sample: PBMCs or T cells enriched from blood (not recorded which). The source is a woman younger than 30 who had recovered from COVID-19.

The chain is built from TRBV7-9 and TRBJ2-7; no clear D. CDR1 and CDR2 (germline): SEHNR, FQNEAQ (reference sequence). Trimming stripped 3 bases from V and 4 bases from J, with 4 bases between. The length of the CDR3 is 11 residues. The CDR3 coding sequence is TGTGCCAGCAGCTTGAGATACGAGCAGTACTTC. Its translation is CASSLRYEQYF.

The table lists this clone with a few counts. The chain recombines TRBV5-4 with TRBJ2-2; the match to TRBD2 covers 16 bases. From germline, CDR1 is SGHNT and CDR2 YYREEE (reference sequence). After removal of 4 bases from V and 6 bases from J, the junction contained 9 bases not matched to a gene. The CDR3 has 18 residues. In DNA form, the CDR3 reads TGTGCCAGCAGCCACGGGACTAGCGGGGGGGCCTGGGCCGGGGAGCTGTTTTTT. Protein sequence: CASSHGTSGGAWAGELFF.

The chain is built from TRBV28 and TRBJ1-5, with 8 bases lining up with TRBD1. With 2 bases clipped from V and 5 bases from J, the junction kept 5 bases outside the gene matches. Germline lookup yields CDR1 MDHEN and CDR2 SYDVKM. The CDR3 loop spans 15 amino acids. In DNA, the CDR3 is TGTGCCAGCAGTTTAACAGGGGGGATCGATCAGCCCCAGCATTTT. Translation: CASSLTGGIDQPQHF.

The rearrangement links TRBV3-1 (or the pseudogene TRBV3-2) to TRBJ2-7; 8 nucleotides align to TRBD1. The length of the CDR3 is 14 residues. Unmatched junction bases numbered 3, after V lost 2 bases and J lost 3 bases. Germline CDR1 LGHDT, CDR2 YNNKEL (reference sequence). CDR3: CASSQYTGGYEQYF. Written as DNA, the CDR3 is TGTGCCAGCAGCCAATACACAGGGGGCTACGAGCAGTACTTC.

This sequence joins TRBV6-5 and TRBJ2-2, with D maybe TRBD1 (5 bases). Germline V gene sequence: CDR1 MNHEY, CDR2 SVGAGI. The CDR3 length is 11 residues. V was trimmed by 8 bases and J by 7 bases, leaving 8 bases between them. The CDR3 DNA reads TGTGCCAGCGGGGCAGACGGGGAGCTGTTTTTT. This encodes CASGADGELFF.

V gene TRBV9 combines with J gene TRBJ2-7, with 14 bases identical to TRBD2. The CDR3 extends over 15 amino acids. The ends lost 3 bases at V and 6 bases at J; junction bases unmatched: 5. Looked up from germline, CDR1 is SGDLS and CDR2 is YYNGEE. CDR3 sequence reads: CASSATSGGAGEQYF. CDR3 DNA: TGTGCCAGCAGCGCGACTAGCGGGGGGGCCGGCGAGCAGTACTTC.

This clone was picked up one time. The rearrangement joins TRBV28 to TRBJ1-1; D might be TRBD1 (5 bases). The CDR3 has 16 residues. Germline V CDR1 and CDR2: MDHEN, SYDVKM. V lost 4 bases to trimming and J lost 3 bases, with 18 bases between them. CDR3 sequence reads: CASSSRQQRGDTEAFF. CDR3 DNA: TGTGCCAGCAGTTCCAGGCAACAACGGGGGGACACTGAAGCTTTCTTT.